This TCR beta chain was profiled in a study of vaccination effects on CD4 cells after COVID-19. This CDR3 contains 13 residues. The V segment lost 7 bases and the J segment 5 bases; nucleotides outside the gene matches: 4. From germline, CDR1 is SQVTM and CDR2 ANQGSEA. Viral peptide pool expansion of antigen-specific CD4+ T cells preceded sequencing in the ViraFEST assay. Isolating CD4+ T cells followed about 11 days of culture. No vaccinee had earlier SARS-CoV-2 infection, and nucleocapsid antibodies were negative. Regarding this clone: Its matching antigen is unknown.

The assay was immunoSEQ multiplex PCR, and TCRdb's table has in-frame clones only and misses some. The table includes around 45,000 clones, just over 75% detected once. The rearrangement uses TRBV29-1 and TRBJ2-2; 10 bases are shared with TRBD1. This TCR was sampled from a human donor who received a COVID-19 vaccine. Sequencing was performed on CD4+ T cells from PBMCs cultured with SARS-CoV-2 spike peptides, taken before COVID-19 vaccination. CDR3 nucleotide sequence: TGCAGCGCCGGGACAGGGGATACCGGGGAGCTGTTTTTT. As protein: CSAGTGDTGELFF.